These 17 T cell receptor beta chains were sequenced from one sample in a study of blood T cell repertoires in COVID-19. Produced via immunoSEQ multiplex PCR; TCRdb's table is partial and in-frame only. Of about 250,000 clones in the sample, roughly 87% are singletons; the top ten hold about 6%. Specimen: PBMCs or T cells enriched from blood (not recorded which). Source of these receptors: a woman aged 25 to 39 with acute COVID-19.

This chain joins TRBV18 and TRBJ2-2; D perhaps matches TRBD2 (5 bases). CDR3 length: 15 amino acids. The germline V and J ends were trimmed by 3 bases and 2 bases, with 10 bases remaining between them. CDR1 is KGHSH and CDR2 is LQKENI in the germline V gene. CDR3 sequence (DNA): TGTGCCAGCTCACCCCCAGGACTCAACACCGGGGAGCTGTTTTTT. Translation: CASSPPGLNTGELFF.

This rearrangement joins TRBV3-1 (or the pseudogene TRBV3-2) to TRBJ1-6; no firm D call. CDR3 length: 13 amino acids. Germline CDR1 LGHDT, CDR2 YNNKEL (reference sequence). Deletions cut 0 bases from V and 7 bases from J, with 4 bases between. The CDR3 protein is CASSQDRNSPLHF. The CDR3 DNA reads as TGTGCCAGCAGCCAAGATCGGAATTCACCCCTCCACTTT.

The J gene is TRBJ1-2, the V gene TRBV7-9, with a tentative D call TRBD1 (5 bases). Germline lookup yields CDR1 SEHNR and CDR2 FQNEAQ (reference sequence). The V end was cut by 3 bases, the J end by 4 bases, with 12 bases between. This CDR3 is built from 14 residues. CDR3 in amino acids: CASSFIGTSYGYTF. The CDR3 DNA follows: TGTGCCAGCAGCTTTATAGGGACTTCCTATGGCTACACCTTC.

This chain uses TRBV28 with TRBJ1-4, with D unresolved. From germline, CDR1 is MDHEN and CDR2 SYDVKM. There are 16 residues in the CDR3. V dropped 3 bases and J dropped 4 bases, with 15 bases sitting between them. The CDR3 DNA reads as TGTGCCAGCAGTTTGGCGGGAGGTCCGATTAATGAAAAACTGTTTTTT. This gives the protein CASSLAGGPINEKLFF.

This chain uses TRBV7-9 with TRBJ1-2, with TRBD1 identical over 8 bases. Germline V gene data show CDR1 as SEHNR and CDR2 as FQNEAQ (reference sequence). The CDR3 runs 15 residues. V lost 5 bases to trimming and J lost 4 bases; unmatched junction nucleotides: 9. In DNA, the CDR3 is TGTGCCAGCAGCCCCCGACAGGGGCCTGGCTATGGCTACACCTTC. It specifies CASSPRQGPGYGYTF. Together with reference TRBV7-9 and TRBJ1-2, the CDR3 gives the full variable domain: DTGVSQNPRHKITKRGQNVTFRCDPISEHNRLYWYRQTLGQGPEFLTYFQNEAQLEKSRLLSDRFSAERPKGSFSTLEIQRTEQGDSAMYLCASSPRQGPGYGYTFGSGTRLTVV.

The rearrangement joins TRBV28 to TRBJ1-2; unclear D gene. CDR1 is MDHEN and CDR2 is SYDVKM in the germline V gene. The germline V and J ends were trimmed by 2 bases and 6 bases, with 4 bases remaining between them. The CDR3 runs 11 residues. Here the CDR3 reads CASSLLNGYTF. The CDR3 region has the DNA TGTGCCAGCAGTTTACTTAATGGCTACACCTTC.

The chain uses TRBV28 and TRBJ1-1, with TRBD1 matching over 8 bases. CDR3 length: 22 amino acids. Germline CDR1 is MDHEN and CDR2 is SYDVKM. The ends lost 2 bases at V and 5 bases at J; junction bases unmatched: 28. The CDR3 bases are TGTGCCAGCAGTTTAAAGGATCTTTACGGGGTTTCTGTTAGACAGGGGAAAACTGAAGCTTTCTTT. It is translated as CASSLKDLYGVSVRQGKTEAFF. Supplemented by reference TRBV28 and TRBJ1-1, the full variable domain reads DVKVTQSSRYLVKRTGEKVFLECVQDMDHENMFWYRQDPGLGLRLIYFSYDVKMKEKGDIPEGYSVSREKKERFSLILESASTNQTSMYLCASSLKDLYGVSVRQGKTEAFFGQGTRLTVV.

A single count supports this clone. V gene TRBV5-6 combines with J gene TRBJ2-7; unclear D gene. Germline V gives CDR1 SGHDT, CDR2 YYEEEE. CDR3 length: 14 residues. V shed 4 bases and J shed 1 base, with 12 bases lying between them. CDR3 DNA: TGTGCCAGCAGCCTGGGCCCTAAGTCCTACGAGCAGTACTTC. It translates to CASSLGPKSYEQYF. Drawing the rest from reference TRBV5-6 and TRBJ2-7, the complete variable domain is DAGVTQSPTHLIKTRGQQVTLRCSPKSGHDTVSWYQQALGQGPQFIFQYYEEEERQRGNFPDRFSGHQFPNYSSELNVNALLLGDSALYLCASSLGPKSYEQYFGPGTRLTVT.

The sample holds one count of this clone. The chain combines TRBV14 with TRBJ2-2; 7 positions agree with TRBD1. Looked up from germline, CDR1 is SGHDN and CDR2 is FVKESK. Trimming took 5 bases from V and 7 from J; bases not matched to a gene: 7. The CDR3 totals 14 residues. For the CDR3, the DNA is TGTGCCAGCAGCTTCGACAGGGCTGGCGGGGAGCTGTTTTTT. Protein: CASSFDRAGGELFF.

The genes are TRBV11-2 and TRBJ1-3; 7 nucleotides agree with TRBD1. The germline V gene encodes CDR1 SGHAT and CDR2 FQNNGV. V lost 4 bases and J lost 4; bases outside the gene matches: 10. The CDR3 is made up of 16 amino acids. CDR3 nucleotides: TGTGCCAGCAGCTCTAGAGGACAGGTACAAGGAAACACCATATATTTT. This translates into CASSSRGQVQGNTIYF.

This rearrangement joins TRBV12-3 or TRBV12-4 to TRBJ2-7, with D maybe TRBD1 (5 bases). Trimming left V 5 bases short and J 4 bases short, with 9 bases between. The CDR3 has 12 amino acids. The CDR3 sequence: CASSTQGYEQYF. DNA for the CDR3: TGTGCCAGCAGTACCCAGGGATACGAGCAGTACTTC.

This clone showed up just a few times. The chain combines TRBV2 with TRBJ2-1; 7 nucleotides align to TRBD2. The CDR3 runs to 14 residues. With V trimmed by 5 bases and J by 3 bases, 4 bases remained unmatched. Germline V lookup: CDR1 SNHLY, CDR2 FYNNEI. CDR3 protein: CASSSGEGYNEQFF. In DNA, the CDR3 is TGTGCCAGCAGTTCGGGGGAGGGCTACAATGAGCAGTTCTTC.

As for this clone: One junction end disagrees with the germline gene, perhaps due to a read error. The gene calls are TRBV5-4 and TRBJ1-4, with D possibly TRBD1 on 6 matching bases. Germline V gene sequence: CDR1 SGHNT, CDR2 YYREEE (reference sequence). This CDR3 has 15 amino acids. CDR3 region: CASSLVQGPKEKLFF. DNA for the CDR3: TGTGCCAGCAGCTTGGTACAGGGACCTAAAGAAAAACTGTTTTTT.

The V gene is TRBV2, the J gene TRBJ2-2; 7 bases are a match to TRBD1. Trimming took 3 bases from V and 6 from J; bases not matched to a gene: 10. The CDR3 totals 16 residues. Germline V lookup: CDR1 SNHLY, CDR2 FYNNEI. The CDR3 region has the DNA TGTGCCAGCAGTGACCTACAGGGGACAAGCGCCGGGGAGCTGTTTTTT. This encodes CASSDLQGTSAGELFF.

The chain carries TRBV28 and TRBJ1-3; D perhaps matches TRBD1 (5 bases). Germline CDR1 reads MDHEN; CDR2 reads SYDVKM. CDR3 length: 16 amino acids. Deletions cut 2 bases from V and 8 bases from J, with 19 bases between. CDR3 loop: CASSLIGGGLGDTIYF. The DNA of the CDR3 is TGTGCCAGCAGTTTAATCGGGGGGGGACTCGGCGACACCATATATTTT. Full variable domain (rest looked up from reference TRBV28 and TRBJ1-3): DVKVTQSSRYLVKRTGEKVFLECVQDMDHENMFWYRQDPGLGLRLIYFSYDVKMKEKGDIPEGYSVSREKKERFSLILESASTNQTSMYLCASSLIGGGLGDTIYFGEGSWLTVV.

This clone has just a few counts. V is TRBV4-1 and J is TRBJ2-1; no reliable D call. Trimming stripped 0 bases from V and 6 bases from J, with 12 bases between. Germline-derived CDR1 and CDR2 are MGHRA and YSYEKL. The CDR3 sequence is 15 residues long. The CDR3 DNA reads TGCGCCAGCAGCCAAGACGAGGCGAATGCCAATGAGCAGTTCTTC. Its protein product is CASSQDEANANEQFF.

The rearrangement links TRBV11-2 to TRBJ1-6; D is possibly TRBD1 (5 bases). This CDR3 comprises 17 residues. The germline CDR1 and CDR2 sequences are SGHAT and FQNNGV. The V end lost 0 bases, the J end lost 3 bases, and 12 bases lay between the germline ends. The CDR3 sequence is CASSLDDSSFYNSPLHF. The CDR3 DNA is TGTGCCAGCAGCTTAGATGACAGTTCTTTCTATAATTCACCCCTCCACTTT.